These 20 T cell receptor beta chains share one sample of origin, sequenced in a study of graft-versus-host responses after intestinal transplantation. Some clones are missing from TCRdb's copy, which holds only in-frame ones; the method was immunoSEQ multiplex PCR. Among about 54,000 clones listed, about 90% were seen once. The sequenced sample was PBMCs, obtained 650 to 690 days after intestinal transplant. The receptors derive from a human patient who received an intestinal transplant, so some T cells may come from the graft donor.

DNA of the CDR3: TGTGCCAGCAGCTTGGAAGGAAACATTCAGTACTTC. Translated: CASSLEGNIQYF. The chain carries TRBV11-2 and TRBJ2-4; no definite D call. CDR1 SGHAT and CDR2 FQNNGV come from the germline V gene. The CDR3 loop spans 12 amino acids. Trimming took off 3 bases at V and 6 bases at J, with 6 bases between the two ends.

J is TRBJ1-1 and V is TRBV6-6; 7 bases line up with TRBD1. Trimming at V came to 5 bases and at J to 8 bases, leaving 8 bases not matched to a gene. Per germline, CDR1 MNHNY and CDR2 SVGAGI (reference sequence). CDR3 length: 13 amino acids. The CDR3 loop is CASSHRQGREAFF. The DNA of the CDR3 is TGTGCCAGCAGTCACCGACAGGGTAGGGAAGCTTTCTTT.

The CDR3 loop is CASGLIGGQTEAFF. For the CDR3, the DNA is TGTGCTAGTGGTTTAATCGGAGGCCAGACTGAAGCTTTCTTT. The chain has TRBV12-5 and TRBJ1-1, with D uncertain. Germline lookup yields CDR1 LGHNT and CDR2 FRNRAP. This CDR3 is built from 14 residues. The germline V and J ends were trimmed by 3 bases and 5 bases, with 13 bases remaining between them.

The V and J genes are TRBV11-1 and TRBJ1-5; 7 bases match TRBD1. CDR3 length: 14 residues. The V gene's germline CDR1 is SGHAT and CDR2 FQDESV (reference sequence). V gave up 1 base and J gave up 7 bases; unmatched junction bases: 4. In DNA form, the CDR3 reads TGTGCCAGCAGCTTAGGACAGGGTGGACAGCCCCAGCATTTT. Translated: CASSLGQGGQPQHF.

The chain is built from TRBV27 and TRBJ1-1, with D perhaps TRBD1 (5 bases). The germline gives CDR1 MNHEY, CDR2 SMNVEV (reference sequence). V was pared by 7 bases and J by 1 base, with 13 bases between. This CDR3 contains 14 residues. CDR3 loop: CASNRRGGNTEAFF. The CDR3 DNA sequence: TGTGCCAGCAATCGTCGGGGGGGGAACACTGAAGCTTTCTTT.

This chain joins TRBV5-1 and TRBJ2-7, with 8 bases fitting TRBD2. V gave up 5 bases and J gave up 5 bases; unmatched junction bases: 15. This CDR3 has 16 residues. CDR1 and CDR2 (germline): SGHRS, YFSETQ. CDR3 bases: TGCGCCAGCAGTCTCCCCCGGGAGGGCGGCGGGCACGAGCAGTACTTC. Protein sequence: CASSLPREGGGHEQYF.

This chain uses TRBV11-2 with TRBJ1-1; maybe TRBD1 (5 bases). CDR1 is SGHAT and CDR2 is FQNNGV in the germline V gene. CDR3 length equals 12 residues. V was pared by 2 bases and J by 7 bases, with 8 bases between. CDR3 amino acids: CASSLLGVEAFF. CDR3 DNA: TGTGCCAGCAGCTTACTAGGGGTTGAAGCTTTCTTT.

The chain is built from TRBV5-6 and TRBJ1-6; 8 bases fit TRBD1. The length of the CDR3 is 15 residues. The germline V gene encodes CDR1 SGHDT and CDR2 YYEEEE. V was clipped by 3 bases and J by 7 bases; unmatched bases: 6. Here the CDR3 DNA reads TGTGCCAGCAGCTCCCTGACAGGGGCGAATTCACCCCTCCACTTT. This codes for CASSSLTGANSPLHF.

This sequence joins TRBV7-3 and TRBJ1-1; 11 bases align to TRBD1. Looked up from germline, CDR1 is SGHTA and CDR2 is FQGTGA. Unmatched junction bases numbered 7, after V lost 3 bases and J lost 4 bases. This CDR3 is built from 16 residues. Here the CDR3 reads CASSLRGTGGSTEAFF. CDR3 bases: TGTGCCAGCAGCTTGCGAGGGACAGGGGGGTCCACTGAAGCTTTCTTT.

The chain links TRBV19 to TRBJ2-3; 8 nucleotides match TRBD2. The ends lost 1 base at V and 5 bases at J; junction bases unmatched: 5. Germline-derived CDR1 and CDR2 are LNHDA and SQIVND (reference sequence). The length of the CDR3 is 15 residues. The CDR3 protein is CASSIAQRGIDTQYF. The CDR3 bases are TGTGCCAGTAGTATAGCCCAGCGGGGGATAGATACGCAGTATTTT.

The V and J genes are TRBV5-5 and TRBJ1-1; no definite D call. Per germline, CDR1 SGHKS and CDR2 YYEKEE (reference sequence). V was shortened by 6 bases and J by 0 bases, with 12 bases between the two germline ends. The CDR3 is made up of 14 amino acids. Here the CDR3 DNA reads TGTGCCAGCATGGCAGGTGGGGTGAACACTGAAGCTTTCTTT. Protein product: CASMAGGVNTEAFF.

This sequence joins TRBV9 and TRBJ2-2; D remains unclear. Germline V CDR1 and CDR2: SGDLS, YYNGEE. This CDR3 region has 12 residues. The V end was cut by 3 bases, the J end by 4 bases, with 4 bases between. CDR3 sequence reads: CASSALTGELFF. The CDR3 DNA sequence: TGTGCCAGCAGCGCCCTCACCGGGGAGCTGTTTTTT.

CDR3 DNA: TGTGCCATCAGTTCCGTCGAGCGGGCCAACAATGAGCAGTTCTTC. Protein product: CAISSVERANNEQFF. The rearrangement links TRBV10-3 to TRBJ2-1, with a tentative D call TRBD2 (6 bases). The germline V gene encodes CDR1 ENHRY and CDR2 SYGVKD. Trimming stripped 5 bases from V and 5 bases from J, with 16 bases between. The CDR3 consists of 15 residues.

The rearrangement links TRBV6-1 to TRBJ2-5; 9 nucleotides line up with TRBD1. The length of the CDR3 is 13 residues. V dropped 7 bases and J dropped 6; count of bases not matched to a gene: 6. CDR1 and CDR2 (germline): MNHNS, SASEGT. CDR3: CASTKDRGQTQYF. DNA of the CDR3: TGTGCCAGCACCAAGGACAGGGGACAGACCCAGTACTTC.

The chain joins TRBV12-5 to TRBJ1-3; possibly TRBD1 for D (5 bases). Germline values: CDR1 LGHNT, CDR2 FRNRAP. The ends were cut back, 5 bases at V and 5 bases at J, with 16 bases in the middle. The CDR3 length is 15 residues. CDR3 sequence reads: CASGHLSGMRNTIYF. The CDR3, as DNA: TGTGCTAGTGGTCACCTTTCAGGGATGAGAAACACCATATATTTT.

V usage is TRBV9 and J usage is TRBJ1-2, with D uncertain. V lost 0 bases and J 3 bases, leaving 6 bases between the germline ends. The CDR3 has 13 residues. Germline V gene data show CDR1 as SGDLS and CDR2 as YYNGEE. This chain's CDR3 is CASSVEADYGYTF. The DNA of the CDR3 is TGTGCCAGCAGCGTAGAGGCAGACTATGGCTACACCTTC.

The chain joins TRBV4-2 to TRBJ2-1, with TRBD2 matching 14 bases. The germline CDR1 and CDR2 sequences are LGHNA and YNFKEQ. CDR3 size: 18 residues. Germline trimming cut 4 bases from V and 1 base from J; bases unmatched to any gene: 6. CDR3 bases: TGTGCCAGCAGCCTAGGACTAGCGGGGGGAACTTCCTACAATGAGCAGTTCTTC. Translation gives CASSLGLAGGTSYNEQFF.

This sequence joins TRBV7-8 and TRBJ2-6; D gene ambiguous. Trimming shortened V by 5 bases and J by 0 bases, and 11 bases separated the two germline ends. This CDR3 contains 16 residues. The germline V gene encodes CDR1 SGHVS and CDR2 FQNEAQ. The CDR3 sequence: CASSMGFSSGANVLTF. The CDR3, as DNA: TGTGCCAGCAGCATGGGGTTTAGCTCTGGGGCCAACGTCCTGACTTTC.

The rearrangement links TRBV6-5 to TRBJ2-7, with D perhaps matching TRBD2 (6 bases). Trimming pared 6 bases from V and 3 bases from J, leaving 12 bases between. Germline V CDR1 and CDR2: MNHEY, SVGAGI. This CDR3 has 13 amino acids. The CDR3 reads CASSHGGIYEQYF. DNA for the CDR3: TGTGCCAGCAGCCACGGCGGGATCTACGAGCAGTACTTC.

This rearrangement joins TRBV4-1 to TRBJ2-5; 10 nucleotides agree with TRBD2. Germline V gene sequence: CDR1 MGHRA, CDR2 YSYEKL. The V segment lost 3 bases and the J segment 0 bases; nucleotides outside the gene matches: 4. The CDR3 runs to 16 residues. The CDR3 sequence: CASSQERGGYQETQYF. Written as DNA, the CDR3 is TGCGCCAGCAGCCAGGAGCGGGGGGGCTACCAAGAGACCCAGTACTTC.